One T cell receptor beta chain is described in this entry. Its antigen is undetermined. The sample originates from a study of cytomegalovirus exposure and HLA in healthy donors. The CDR3 is 15 amino acids. V dropped 8 bases and J dropped 4; count of bases not matched to a gene: 9. CDR1 SNHLY and CDR2 FYNNEI come from the germline V gene. Study-level results: There were some public TCRs occurring in many donors, but most TCR sequences were rare. According to a subsequent analysis, TCR clusters from the first cohort were inclined to appear together in the 120 validation repertoires. The listing of 150 to 200 TCR beta chains classed them as cytomegalovirus-associated. Reported results showed that the classifier diagnosed cytomegalovirus status with high specificity and sensitivity.

Repertoires were generated with immunoSEQ multiplex PCR, while TCRdb's copy carries only in-frame clones and drops some. The table has fewer than 100,000 clones, nearly 95% seen once; the top ten hold over 2%. The chain has TRBV2 and TRBJ2-1; TRBD2 matches at 9 bases. This receptor was obtained from a woman under 30 in good health and CMV-seronegative. Sequenced: PBMCs. The CDR3 sequence is CASLPPSGAYNEQFF. The CDR3 region has the DNA TGTGCCAGCTTACCCCCTAGCGGGGCTTACAATGAGCAGTTCTTC.